This TCR beta chain came from a study of control samples from healthy donors and cancer patients. The CDR3 loop spans 12 amino acids. Per the germline V gene, CDR1 is MNHNS and CDR2 is SASEGT. V was cut by 1 base and J by 4 bases, with 4 bases left in between. This clone was seen once. Profiling relied on immunoSEQ multiplex PCR, and the TCRdb table lists in-frame clones only, not all of them. Of some 71,000 clones detected, 90% appear once; the ten largest clones hold 1% to 1.5%. V gene TRBV6-1 combines with J gene TRBJ1-2; D uncertain. This receptor was obtained from a woman aged 50 to 60 with colorectal cancer. Sample: PBMCs. The CDR3 is CASSEVSYGYTF. The CDR3 region has the DNA TGTGCCAGCAGTGAAGTTTCCTATGGCTACACCTTC.